Below, 26 T cell receptor beta chains from the same sample are listed, as sequenced in a study of OX40 agonist ivuxolimab in advanced cancers. Repertoires were generated with immunoSEQ multiplex PCR, while TCRdb's copy carries only in-frame clones and drops some. The table lists around 46,000 clones, about 91% of them singletons. Sequencing was performed on CD4+ or CD8+ T cells sorted from blood, taken in a trial of the OX40 agonist ivuxolimab. These TCRs come from an adult with an advanced solid tumor such as melanoma, head and neck, liver or kidney cancer.

The chain joins TRBV7-6 to TRBJ2-3; the match to TRBD1 covers 12 bases. Germline V gene lookup returns CDR1 SGHVS and CDR2 FNYEAQ. This CDR3 comprises 17 residues. Losses at the gene ends were 0 bases for V and 4 bases for J; bases not matched to a gene: 5. CDR3 in amino acids: CASSLAPGQGAADTQYF. Written as DNA, the CDR3 is TGTGCCAGCAGCTTAGCGCCGGGACAGGGGGCGGCAGATACGCAGTATTTT.

The V call is TRBV29-1, the J call TRBJ2-1, with 8 nucleotides matching TRBD2. The CDR3 length is 15 residues. CDR1 SQVTM and CDR2 ANQGSEA come from the germline V gene. Trimming took 6 bases from V and 3 from J; bases not matched to a gene: 10. CDR3 in DNA: TGCAGCGTAGCGGGAGTGACTCCAATCTACAATGAGCAGTTCTTC. Its translation: CSVAGVTPIYNEQFF.

J is TRBJ2-1 and V is TRBV6-5; 7 bases are shared with TRBD2. Trimming cost V 0 bases and J 2 bases; bases outside gene matches: 1. Per germline, CDR1 MNHEY and CDR2 SVGAGI. The CDR3 extends over 15 amino acids. CDR3 protein: CASSYSAGTYNEQFF. The CDR3 DNA sequence: TGTGCCAGCAGTTACTCAGCGGGAACCTACAATGAGCAGTTCTTC.

The rearrangement joins TRBV6-1 to TRBJ1-2; tentative D call: TRBD1 (5 bases). The CDR3 totals 12 residues. With 7 bases removed from V and 10 bases from J, the gap between germline ends came to 16 bases. Per germline, CDR1 MNHNS and CDR2 SASEGT. The CDR3 here is CASIGTAGAYTF. The CDR3 DNA reads as TGTGCCAGCATTGGGACCGCCGGAGCCTACACCTTC.

V is TRBV30 and J is TRBJ2-7; a possible D gene is TRBD1 (5 bases). The CDR3 consists of 11 residues. V lost 0 bases and J 5 bases, leaving 5 bases between the germline ends. Germline assignment: CDR1 GTSNPN and CDR2 SVGIG (reference sequence). Here the CDR3 reads CAWSVGDEQYF. The CDR3, as DNA: TGTGCCTGGAGTGTAGGGGACGAGCAGTACTTC. The full variable domain, rest sourced from reference TRBV30 and TRBJ2-7, is SQTIHQWPATLVQPVGSPLSLECTVEGTSNPNLYWYRQAAGRGLQLLFYSVGIGQISSEVPQNLSASRPQDRQFILSSKKLLLSDSGFYLCAWSVGDEQYFGPGTRLTVT.

The chain recombines TRBV9 with TRBJ2-7; 10 bases fit TRBD1. Unmatched junction bases numbered 9, after V lost 3 bases and J lost 6 bases. The CDR3 runs 15 residues. The germline gives CDR1 SGDLS, CDR2 YYNGEE. DNA of the CDR3: TGTGCCAGCAGCGGGGCCGGGACAGGGGCAGTCGAGCAGTACTTC. It yields the protein CASSGAGTGAVEQYF.

This chain connects TRBV30 to TRBJ2-3; D remains ambiguous. The germline V and J ends were trimmed by 0 bases and 0 bases, with 13 bases remaining between them. Germline lookup yields CDR1 GTSNPN and CDR2 SVGIG (reference sequence). The CDR3 runs to 16 residues. The CDR3 region is CAWSVQQFQSTDTQYF. The CDR3 DNA sequence: TGTGCCTGGAGTGTACAACAGTTTCAGAGCACAGATACGCAGTATTTT.

This chain connects TRBV30 to TRBJ2-3; TRBD2 is a possible D gene (5 bases). This CDR3 spans 16 amino acids. The germline V gene has CDR1 GTSNPN and CDR2 SVGIG (reference sequence). Trimming took 3 bases from V and 3 from J, leaving 19 bases between them. In DNA, the CDR3 is TGTGCCTGGAGCCCCCCGCTGGCTAGCTTTACAGATACGCAGTATTTT. Its translation: CAWSPPLASFTDTQYF.

The V call is TRBV11-2, the J call TRBJ2-5; 9 positions match TRBD2. This CDR3 comprises 16 residues. The trim removed 0 bases at V and 5 bases at J, leaving 7 bases unmatched. The germline CDR1 and CDR2 sequences are SGHAT and FQNNGV. The CDR3 spells CASSLDGLAGFETQYF. The CDR3, as DNA: TGTGCCAGCAGCTTAGATGGGCTAGCGGGGTTCGAGACCCAGTACTTC. The full variable domain, with the rest looked up from reference TRBV11-2 and TRBJ2-5, is EAGVAQSPRYKIIEKRQSVAFWCNPISGHATLYWYQQILGQGPKLLIQFQNNGVVDDSQLPKDRFSAERLKGVDSTLKIQPAKLEDSAVYLCASSLDGLAGFETQYFGPGTRLLVL.

The V and J genes are TRBV5-1 and TRBJ2-1, with 9 nucleotides matching TRBD2. Losses at the gene ends were 4 bases for V and 8 bases for J; bases not matched to a gene: 10. Germline CDR1 SGHRS, CDR2 YFSETQ. The CDR3 runs 15 residues. As DNA, the CDR3 is TGCGCCAGCAGCCTCATCGGCGGGGGGGCCGATGAGCAGTTCTTC. Residues: CASSLIGGGADEQFF.

This chain links TRBV19 with TRBJ2-7, with 8 bases fitting TRBD2. CDR1 LNHDA and CDR2 SQIVND come from the germline V gene (reference sequence). The CDR3 runs 14 residues. V shed 5 bases, J shed 5 bases, and the junction held 8 bases outside the gene matches. The CDR3 here is CASSAGLVTHEQYF. For the CDR3, the DNA is TGTGCCAGTAGTGCGGGACTAGTCACCCACGAGCAGTACTTC.

V usage is TRBV29-1 and J usage is TRBJ2-1; 9 nucleotides line up with TRBD2. CDR1 SQVTM and CDR2 ANQGSEA come from the germline V gene. Germline trimming cut 6 bases from V and 8 bases from J; bases unmatched to any gene: 5. The CDR3 sequence is 12 residues long. The CDR3 is CSVPGTSHEQFF. The CDR3 DNA sequence: TGCAGCGTCCCCGGGACTAGCCATGAGCAGTTCTTC.

This rearrangement joins TRBV27 to TRBJ2-5; tentatively, D is TRBD2 (5 bases). The germline V and J ends were trimmed by 10 bases and 1 base, with 13 bases remaining between them. CDR1 is MNHEY, CDR2 SMNVEV, per germline (reference sequence). The CDR3 extends over 13 amino acids. The CDR3 DNA follows: TGTGCCACAGGACGGGGAATCCAAGAGACCCAGTACTTC. Translating gives CATGRGIQETQYF.

This clone has a single count. The CDR3 is CASSLDGAMYTEAFF. The CDR3 nucleotides are TGTGCCAGCAGCTTAGACGGGGCTATGTACACTGAAGCTTTCTTT. The J gene is TRBJ1-1, the V gene TRBV7-9; tentatively, D is TRBD1 (5 bases). The CDR3 loop spans 15 amino acids. The V end lost 1 base, the J end lost 3 bases, and 12 bases lay between the germline ends. CDR1 and CDR2 from the germline V gene are SEHNR and FQNEAQ (reference sequence).

The chain has TRBV4-3 and TRBJ2-1; no definite D call. Germline V gene sequence: CDR1 LGHNA, CDR2 YSLEER. The CDR3 is 17 amino acids. V lost 0 bases to trimming and J lost 7 bases, with 19 bases between them. CDR3 amino acids: CASSQEGLGPLGNEQFF. In DNA form, the CDR3 reads TGCGCCAGCAGCCAAGAGGGTCTGGGTCCGCTGGGAAATGAGCAGTTCTTC.

This clone was counted a single time. CDR3 protein: CASSGTGLFDEQFF. The CDR3 DNA reads as TGTGCCAGCAGCGGGACAGGGCTTTTTGATGAGCAGTTCTTC. The chain combines TRBV11-1 with TRBJ2-1, with 9 positions matching TRBD1. Germline CDR1 and CDR2: SGHAT and FQDESV (reference sequence). The trim removed 5 bases at V and 8 bases at J, leaving 7 bases unmatched. The CDR3 length is 14 residues.

The CDR3 DNA is TGTGCCAGCAGTCCCCTCTCGGCGGGCCGAGAAGAAGAGACCCAGTACTTC. Translation gives CASSPLSAGREEETQYF. The genes are TRBV28 and TRBJ2-5, with D tentatively TRBD2 (5 bases). The CDR3 spans 17 residues. Looked up from germline, CDR1 is MDHEN and CDR2 is SYDVKM. V lost 5 bases and J lost 3, with 22 bases in between.

The chain recombines TRBV7-9 with TRBJ2-7; D is unclear. Germline-derived CDR1 and CDR2 are SEHNR and FQNEAQ (reference sequence). Trimming left V 4 bases short and J 3 bases short, with 10 bases between. The CDR3 sequence is 13 residues long. The CDR3 reads CASSSSYSYEQYF. In DNA, the CDR3 is TGTGCCAGCAGCTCCTCATACAGCTACGAGCAGTACTTC.

The rearrangement links TRBV6-6 to TRBJ2-7, with 7 bases identical to TRBD2. V dropped 6 bases and J dropped 3; count of bases not matched to a gene: 11. Per germline, CDR1 MNHNY and CDR2 SVGAGI (reference sequence). This CDR3 region has 15 residues. The CDR3 here is CASRAGLAGSYEQYF. The DNA for the CDR3 is TGTGCCAGCAGAGCGGGACTCGCAGGAAGCTACGAGCAGTACTTC.

The chain has TRBV28 and TRBJ2-1, with 7 positions matching TRBD2. The junction had 8 bases not matched to a gene; V was cut back by 3 bases and J by 6 bases. The CDR3 has 15 amino acids. The germline V gene has CDR1 MDHEN and CDR2 SYDVKM. The CDR3 spells CASSFWREGVNEQFF. Written as DNA, the CDR3 is TGTGCCAGCAGTTTCTGGAGGGAGGGAGTCAATGAGCAGTTCTTC. The whole variable domain, filled in from reference TRBV28 and TRBJ2-1, reads DVKVTQSSRYLVKRTGEKVFLECVQDMDHENMFWYRQDPGLGLRLIYFSYDVKMKEKGDIPEGYSVSREKKERFSLILESASTNQTSMYLCASSFWREGVNEQFFGPGTRLTVL.

The genes are TRBV4-3 and TRBJ1-5; D unresolved. V dropped 4 bases and J dropped 1 base, with 8 bases sitting between them. Germline assignment: CDR1 LGHNA and CDR2 YSLEER. This CDR3 has 14 residues. For the CDR3, the DNA is TGCGCCAGCAGCCCGGAGGAGAGCAATCAGCCCCAGCATTTT. The encoded protein is CASSPEESNQPQHF.

This chain joins TRBV6-6 and TRBJ1-2; tentative D call: TRBD1 (6 bases). V lost 5 bases and J 4 bases, leaving 17 bases between the germline ends. This CDR3 spans 15 amino acids. Germline V gene data show CDR1 as MNHNY and CDR2 as SVGAGI (reference sequence). The CDR3 reads CASSPYTGGGYGYTF. CDR3 DNA sequence: TGTGCCAGCAGTCCTTACACGGGGGGCGGCTATGGCTACACCTTC.

The rearrangement links TRBV27 to TRBJ2-7; D not resolved. The CDR3 has 14 residues. The V gene's germline CDR1 is MNHEY and CDR2 SMNVEV (reference sequence). The V end was cut by 0 bases, the J end by 4 bases, with 10 bases between. This chain's CDR3 is CASSLSGSGYEQYF. The DNA of the CDR3 is TGTGCCAGCAGTTTATCGGGTTCGGGTTACGAGCAGTACTTC.

The V call is TRBV28, the J call TRBJ2-7; 8 bases are shared with TRBD1. Germline V gene sequence: CDR1 MDHEN, CDR2 SYDVKM. J was trimmed by 3 bases and V by 6 bases; bases with no gene match: 13. The CDR3 runs to 16 residues. The CDR3 here is CASRPTTDRALYEQYF. Written as DNA, the CDR3 is TGTGCCAGCAGACCGACAACGGACAGGGCTCTCTACGAGCAGTACTTC.

This clone was seen once. The chain is built from TRBV9 and TRBJ2-1; 14 bases are shared with TRBD2. The CDR3 contains 16 residues. The J segment lost 8 bases and the V segment lost 1 base, leaving 5 bases of the junction unmatched. The germline V gene has CDR1 SGDLS and CDR2 YYNGEE. Here the CDR3 reads CASSVSGLAGGYEQFF. The CDR3 DNA follows: TGTGCCAGCAGCGTAAGTGGACTAGCGGGAGGCTATGAGCAGTTCTTC.

In the case of this clone: At the DNA level, this CDR3 is encoded by other sequences in the same sample as well. This chain connects TRBV7-9 to TRBJ1-5; D is perhaps TRBD1 (6 bases). This CDR3 spans 16 amino acids. Trimming shortened V by 1 base and J by 3 bases, and 13 bases separated the two germline ends. Per the germline V gene, CDR1 is SEHNR and CDR2 is FQNEAQ (reference sequence). As DNA, the CDR3 is TGTGCCAGCAGCTTAGGACAGGTTGATTCCAATCAGCCCCAGCATTTT. Translating gives CASSLGQVDSNQPQHF. The full variable domain, with the rest looked up from reference TRBV7-9 and TRBJ1-5, is DTGVSQNPRHKITKRGQNVTFRCDPISEHNRLYWYRQTLGQGPEFLTYFQNEAQLEKSRLLSDRFSAERPKGSFSTLEIQRTEQGDSAMYLCASSLGQVDSNQPQHFGDGTRLSIL.